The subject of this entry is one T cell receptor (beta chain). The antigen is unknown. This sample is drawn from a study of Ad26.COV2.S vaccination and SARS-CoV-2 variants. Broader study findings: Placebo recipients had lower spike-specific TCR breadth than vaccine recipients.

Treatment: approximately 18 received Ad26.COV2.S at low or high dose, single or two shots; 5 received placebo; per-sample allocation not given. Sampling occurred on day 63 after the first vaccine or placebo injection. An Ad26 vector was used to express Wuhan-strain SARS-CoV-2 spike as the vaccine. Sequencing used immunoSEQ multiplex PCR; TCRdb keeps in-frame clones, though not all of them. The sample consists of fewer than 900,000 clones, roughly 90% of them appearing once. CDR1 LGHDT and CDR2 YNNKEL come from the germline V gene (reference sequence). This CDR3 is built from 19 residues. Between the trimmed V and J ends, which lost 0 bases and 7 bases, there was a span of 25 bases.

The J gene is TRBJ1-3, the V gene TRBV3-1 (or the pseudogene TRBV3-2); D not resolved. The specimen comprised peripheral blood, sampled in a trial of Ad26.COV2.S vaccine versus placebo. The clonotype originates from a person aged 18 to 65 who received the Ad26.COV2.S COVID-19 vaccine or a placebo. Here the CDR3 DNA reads TGTGCCAGCAGCCAAGAGAGTCGGGCAACACCATGGACTCGGAACACCATATATTTT. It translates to CASSQESRATPWTRNTIYF.